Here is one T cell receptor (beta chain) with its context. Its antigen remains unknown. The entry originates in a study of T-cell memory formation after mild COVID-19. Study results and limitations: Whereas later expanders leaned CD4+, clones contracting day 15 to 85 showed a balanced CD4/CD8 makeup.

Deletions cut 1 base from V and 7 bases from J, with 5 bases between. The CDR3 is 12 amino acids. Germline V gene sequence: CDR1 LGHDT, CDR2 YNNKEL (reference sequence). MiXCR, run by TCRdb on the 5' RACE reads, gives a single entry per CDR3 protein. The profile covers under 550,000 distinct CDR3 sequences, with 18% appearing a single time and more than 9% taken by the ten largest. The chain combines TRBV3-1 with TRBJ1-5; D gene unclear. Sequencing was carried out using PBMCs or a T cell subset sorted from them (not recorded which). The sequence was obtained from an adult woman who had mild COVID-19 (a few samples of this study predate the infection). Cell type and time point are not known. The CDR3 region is CASSQGDQPQHF. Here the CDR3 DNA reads TGTGCCAGCAGCCAAGGAGACCAGCCCCAGCATTTT.